Listed here are 7 T cell receptor beta chains from one sample, sequenced in a study of T-cell memory formation after mild COVID-19. TCRdb called the 5' RACE reads again in MiXCR, with one record for every CDR3 protein. The sample carries under 300,000 distinct CDR3 sequences, 9.4% recorded once. Material for sequencing was PBMCs or a T cell subset sorted from them (not recorded which). These receptor sequences come from a man younger than 35 who had mild COVID-19 (a few samples of this study predate the infection). Cell type and time point are not known.

This clonotype turned up a few times. The chain combines TRBV18 with TRBJ2-3; maybe TRBD2 (6 bases). V lost 3 bases and J 5 bases, leaving 18 bases between the germline ends. From germline, CDR1 is KGHSH and CDR2 LQKENI. This CDR3 is 16 amino acids long. The CDR3 here is CASSPLGLKQLDTQYF. The CDR3 DNA reads as TGTGCCAGCTCACCGCTGGGACTGAAGCAGCTAGATACGCAGTATTTT.

The chain is built from TRBV2 and TRBJ1-1; 7 positions agree with TRBD1. Trimming cost V 6 bases and J 3 bases; bases outside gene matches: 4. Germline lookup yields CDR1 SNHLY and CDR2 FYNNEI. CDR3 length: 13 amino acids. The CDR3 region has the DNA TGTGCCAGCAGGGATACAGGGGACACTGAAGCTTTCTTT. Translation gives CASRDTGDTEAFF.

The chain joins TRBV9 to TRBJ2-6, with D unclear. The CDR3 runs to 17 residues. Trimming took 0 bases from V and 0 from J, leaving 10 bases between them. Germline loops: CDR1 SGDLS, CDR2 YYNGEE. The CDR3 nucleotides read TGTGCCAGCAGCGTAGATGGCGGAGCCTCTGGGGCCAACGTCCTGACTTTC. Translating gives CASSVDGGASGANVLTF.

This clonotype was detected a few times. The rearrangement links TRBV12-3 or TRBV12-4 to TRBJ2-1, with D unresolved. The CDR3 sequence is 11 residues long. Trimming removed 2 bases from V and 6 bases from J, with 2 bases in between. The CDR3 is CASSLPNEQFF. The CDR3 nucleotides are TGTGCCAGCAGTTTACCCAATGAGCAGTTCTTC.

This clonotype was seen a few times. V usage is TRBV2 and J usage is TRBJ1-1; D call uncertain. This CDR3 is built from 13 residues. CDR1 and CDR2 from the germline V gene are SNHLY and FYNNEI. The germline V and J ends were trimmed by 8 bases and 0 bases, with 10 bases remaining between them. This CDR3 reads CASDQELNTEAFF. The CDR3 nucleotides are TGTGCCAGCGATCAGGAGCTGAACACTGAAGCTTTCTTT.

This clonotype was seen more than once but under ten times. The V and J genes are TRBV9 and TRBJ2-5, with 10 bases aligning to TRBD2. The germline V gene encodes CDR1 SGDLS and CDR2 YYNGEE. The CDR3 sequence is 15 residues long. Germline trimming cut 2 bases from V and 3 bases from J; bases unmatched to any gene: 4. In DNA, the CDR3 is TGTGCCAGCAGCGTGGGTAGCGGGGGGAAAGAGACCCAGTACTTC. The encoded protein is CASSVGSGGKETQYF. Complete variable domain (other parts from reference TRBV9 and TRBJ2-5): DSGVTQTPKHLITATGQRVTLRCSPRSGDLSVYWYQQSLDQGLQFLIQYYNGEERAKGNILERFSAQQFPDLHSELNLSSLELGDSALYFCASSVGSGGKETQYFGPGTRLLVL.

This chain connects TRBV4-3 to TRBJ1-6; TRBD1 might be the D (6 bases). The CDR3 is made up of 19 amino acids. V was pared by 0 bases and J by 0 bases, with 15 bases between. Germline assignment: CDR1 LGHNA and CDR2 YSLEER. This CDR3 reads CASSQDFDRSSSYNSPLHF. The CDR3 region has the DNA TGCGCCAGCAGCCAAGATTTTGACAGGTCAAGCTCCTATAATTCACCCCTCCACTTT.